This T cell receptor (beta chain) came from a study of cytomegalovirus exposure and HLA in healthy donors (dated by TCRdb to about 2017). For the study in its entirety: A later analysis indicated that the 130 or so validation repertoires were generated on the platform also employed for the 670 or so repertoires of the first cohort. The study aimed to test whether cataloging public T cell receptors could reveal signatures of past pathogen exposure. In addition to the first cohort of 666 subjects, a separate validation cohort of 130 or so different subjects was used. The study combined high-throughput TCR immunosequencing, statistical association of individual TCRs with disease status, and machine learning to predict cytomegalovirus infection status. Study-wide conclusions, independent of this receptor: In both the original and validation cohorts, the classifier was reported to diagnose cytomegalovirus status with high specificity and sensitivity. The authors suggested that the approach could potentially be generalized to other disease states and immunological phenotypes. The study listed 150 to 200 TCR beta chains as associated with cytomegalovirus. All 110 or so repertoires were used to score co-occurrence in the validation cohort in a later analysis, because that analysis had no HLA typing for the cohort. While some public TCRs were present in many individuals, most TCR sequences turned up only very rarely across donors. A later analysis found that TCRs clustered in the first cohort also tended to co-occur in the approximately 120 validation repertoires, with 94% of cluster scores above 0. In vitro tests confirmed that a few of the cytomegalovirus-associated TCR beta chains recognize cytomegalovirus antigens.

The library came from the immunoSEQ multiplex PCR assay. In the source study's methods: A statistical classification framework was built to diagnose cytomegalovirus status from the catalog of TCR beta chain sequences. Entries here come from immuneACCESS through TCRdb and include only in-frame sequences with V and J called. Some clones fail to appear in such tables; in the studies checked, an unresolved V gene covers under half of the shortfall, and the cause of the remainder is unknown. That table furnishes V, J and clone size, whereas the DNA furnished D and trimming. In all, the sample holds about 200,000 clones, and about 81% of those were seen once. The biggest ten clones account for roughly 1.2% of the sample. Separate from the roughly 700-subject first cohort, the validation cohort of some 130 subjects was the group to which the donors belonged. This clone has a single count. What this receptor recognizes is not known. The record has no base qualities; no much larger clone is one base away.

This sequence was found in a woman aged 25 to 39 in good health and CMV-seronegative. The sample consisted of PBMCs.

The nucleotide sequence reads TGTGCCAGCAGGACTCAGGGAACAACTAATGAAAAACTGTTTTTT. It codes for CASRTQGTTNEKLFF. This chain joins TRBV2 to TRBJ1-4; a weak D assignment points to TRBD1 (5 bases agree). The V and J ends are trimmed by 6 bases and 0 bases, leaving 11 bases between them. Measured from the cysteine to the phenylalanine, the CDR3 is 15 residues long. Of all the DNA, just the CDR3 is kept, 45 bases in frame from base 1. CDR1 and CDR2, per the germline V gene, are SNHLY and FYNNEI.